These 29 T cell receptor beta chains originate from one sample sequenced in a study of blood T cell repertoires in COVID-19. The repertoire was sequenced with immunoSEQ multiplex PCR; TCRdb's copy has only in-frame clones and lacks some. This sample has under 200,000 clones, with approximately 80% found just once. The sample was PBMCs or T cells enriched from blood (not recorded which). These receptors were obtained from a woman aged 55-69 years with acute COVID-19.

The rearrangement uses TRBV12-3 or TRBV12-4 and TRBJ2-5, with 7 positions matching TRBD2. The CDR3 has 13 amino acids. The V segment lost 7 bases and the J segment 6 bases; nucleotides outside the gene matches: 8. The DNA for the CDR3 is TGTGCCAGCACCCTACGGGGGGTAAAGACCCAGTACTTC. Its translation is CASTLRGVKTQYF.

The CDR3 nucleotides read TGTGCCAGCATCGAGAGTAGCGGGGTCAATGAGCAGTTCTTC. Translation gives CASIESSGVNEQFF. This chain uses TRBV7-9 with TRBJ2-1; 8 nucleotides align to TRBD2. V lost 7 bases and J lost 6; bases outside the gene matches: 8. This CDR3 spans 14 amino acids. Germline loops: CDR1 SEHNR, CDR2 FQNEAQ (reference sequence).

CDR3 sequence: CSASDGRGTDTQYF. The CDR3 nucleotides are TGCAGTGCTAGTGACGGGAGGGGCACAGATACGCAGTATTTT. The rearrangement joins TRBV20-1 to TRBJ2-3, with 8 bases fitting TRBD2. The V and J ends lost 3 bases and 1 base, in that order; junction bases with no gene match: 3. Germline CDR1 is DFQATT and CDR2 is SNEGSKA (reference sequence). The CDR3 consists of 14 residues.

The CDR3 nucleotides read TGTGCCAGCAGCGTGAGTCCAGGGCAGGCCCACGAGCAGTACTTC. This gives the protein CASSVSPGQAHEQYF. The chain couples TRBV9 to TRBJ2-7; D may be TRBD1 (5 bases). This CDR3 has 15 amino acids. Germline values: CDR1 SGDLS, CDR2 YYNGEE. V dropped 2 bases and J dropped 5 bases, with 17 bases sitting between them.

This chain uses TRBV6-2 or TRBV6-3 with TRBJ2-3; 8 bases map to TRBD1. CDR1 MNHEY and CDR2 SVGEGT come from the germline V gene. CDR3 length equals 18 residues. V shed 3 bases, J shed 4 bases, and the junction held 15 bases outside the gene matches. The CDR3 nucleotides read TGTGCCAGCAGTTATCCGGTGGGGCAGGGGGCATGGGCAGATACGCAGTATTTT. Amino acids: CASSYPVGQGAWADTQYF.

This chain links TRBV6-1 with TRBJ2-1; no reliable D call. CDR3 length: 16 residues. The germline gives CDR1 MNHNS, CDR2 SASEGT. Trimming took off 1 base at V and 4 bases at J, with 14 bases between the two ends. This CDR3 is CASSEGAYYPYNEQFF. The CDR3 DNA follows: TGTGCCAGCAGTGAAGGAGCCTACTACCCATACAATGAGCAGTTCTTC.

Details on this clone: Compared with germline, one end of the junction differs, possibly owing to a read error. V and J are TRBV5-1 and TRBJ2-3, with TRBD1 matching over 9 bases. Looked up from germline, CDR1 is SGHRS and CDR2 is YFSETQ. The CDR3 covers 15 residues. The CDR3 nucleotides are TGCACCAGCAGCTTACCGGGACAGGGTACAGATACGCAGTATTTT. Its protein product is CTSSLPGQGTDTQYF.

The chain uses TRBV19 and TRBJ1-5; D might be TRBD1 (5 bases). V lost 6 bases and J 0 bases, leaving 15 bases between the germline ends. CDR1 is LNHDA and CDR2 is SQIVND in the germline V gene (reference sequence). CDR3 size: 16 residues. The CDR3 sequence: CASRYDSGNSNQPQHF. DNA for the CDR3: TGTGCCAGTAGATATGACTCAGGGAATAGCAATCAGCCCCAGCATTTT.

This clone was seen once. The chain links TRBV6-1 to TRBJ1-5, with 7 bases that match TRBD1. CDR3 size: 15 residues. CDR1 and CDR2 from the germline V gene are MNHNS and SASEGT. The V gene end was trimmed by 3 bases and the J gene end by 6 bases; junction bases not matched to a gene: 8. The CDR3, as DNA: TGTGCCAGCAGTGACATAGACAGGGTTAGTCAGCCCCAGCATTTT. This codes for CASSDIDRVSQPQHF.

The chain has TRBV18 and TRBJ2-7; no definite D call. CDR3 length: 16 amino acids. Germline CDR1 KGHSH, CDR2 LQKENI. V was clipped by 1 base and J by 6 bases, with 19 bases between them. The CDR3 DNA reads TGTGCCAGCTCACCACAGGAGAGTTACACCCTAAGCGAGCAGTACTTC. This gives the protein CASSPQESYTLSEQYF. Full variable domain (remainder filled in from reference TRBV18 and TRBJ2-7): NAGVMQNPRHLVRRRGQEARLRCSPMKGHSHVYWYRQLPEEGLKFMVYLQKENIIDESGMPKERFSAEFPKEGPSILRIQQVVRGDSAAYFCASSPQESYTLSEQYFGPGTRLTVT.

This chain connects TRBV12-3 or TRBV12-4 to TRBJ2-7; no clear D gene. The CDR3 has 11 amino acids. Between the trimmed V and J ends, which lost 3 bases and 3 bases, there was a span of 3 bases. The DNA for the CDR3 is TGTGCCAGCAGTTTCCTCTACGAGCAGTACTTC. Its protein is CASSFLYEQYF.

The chain carries TRBV6-5 and TRBJ1-3; D uncertain. Germline lookup yields CDR1 MNHEY and CDR2 SVGAGI. The CDR3 has 15 residues. The ends were cut back, 5 bases at V and 0 bases at J, with 11 bases in the middle. DNA for the CDR3: TGTGCCAGCAGTCACAAAGCGTACTCTGGAAACACCATATATTTT. Protein: CASSHKAYSGNTIYF.

The chain is built from TRBV9 and TRBJ1-5, with D perhaps TRBD1 (5 bases). The V gene lost 3 bases and the J gene lost 6 bases, with 7 bases spanning the gap. Germline CDR1 SGDLS, CDR2 YYNGEE. CDR3 length: 12 amino acids. As DNA, the CDR3 is TGTGCCAGCAGCGACGGGGGTCAGCCCCAGCATTTT. Translation gives CASSDGGQPQHF.

The table lists this clone with a count of one. V and J are TRBV5-6 and TRBJ2-7; D ambiguous. The CDR3 is made up of 13 amino acids. Germline V CDR1 and CDR2: SGHDT, YYEEEE. Trimming left V 4 bases short and J 7 bases short, with 15 bases between. The CDR3 region is CASSAASPREQYV. For the CDR3, the DNA is TGTGCCAGCAGCGCCGCCTCCCCCCGGGAGCAGTACGTC.

This chain connects TRBV23-1 to TRBJ1-3, with 9 bases aligning to TRBD1. TRBV23-1 is placed among ORFs of uncertain function. The length of the CDR3 is 17 residues. V lost 6 bases and J lost 6; bases outside the gene matches: 15. Here the CDR3 DNA reads TGCGCCAGCAGAAGGGACAGGGTCCCACGTGCGGAAAACACCATATATTTT. Translated, it gives CASRRDRVPRAENTIYF.

The V and J genes are TRBV4-3 and TRBJ2-2; D is unresolved. The CDR3 consists of 14 residues. V was cut by 0 bases and J by 4 bases, with 6 bases left in between. Germline loops: CDR1 LGHNA, CDR2 YSLEER. The CDR3, as DNA: TGCGCCAGCAGCCAAGATATGGCCACCGGGGAGCTGTTTTTT. Encoded protein: CASSQDMATGELFF.

V is TRBV11-2 and J is TRBJ1-2; possible D gene TRBD1, 5 bases. The germline V gene encodes CDR1 SGHAT and CDR2 FQNNGV. The CDR3 runs 14 residues. Trimming cost V 1 base and J 8 bases, with 14 bases left between them. CDR3 bases: TGTGCCAGCAGCTTAGGGAGGGGCTCCTGGGGCTACACCTTC. This codes for CASSLGRGSWGYTF.

The chain recombines TRBV29-1 with TRBJ1-5, with D perhaps matching TRBD1 (5 bases). V was clipped by 6 bases and J by 1 base, with 10 bases between them. Germline CDR1 is SQVTM and CDR2 is ANQGSEA. This CDR3 has 13 residues. The CDR3 region has the DNA TGCAGCGTCGAGACAGACAGCAATCAGCCCCAGCATTTT. It codes for CSVETDSNQPQHF.

The chain carries TRBV4-1 and TRBJ2-5; tentatively, D is TRBD1 (5 bases). The CDR3 consists of 14 residues. Germline CDR1 and CDR2: MGHRA and YSYEKL. V was trimmed by 1 base and J by 4 bases, leaving 10 bases between them. DNA for the CDR3: TGCGCCAGCAGCCAAGCAGGGTTTCCAGAGACCCAGTACTTC. Residues: CASSQAGFPETQYF.

V is TRBV9 and J is TRBJ1-6, with TRBD1 as a possible D gene (6 bases). CDR1 and CDR2 from the germline V gene are SGDLS and YYNGEE. This CDR3 is 16 amino acids long. V dropped 5 bases and J dropped 3 bases, with 15 bases sitting between them. CDR3 residues: CASSHSGDNYNSPLHF. The CDR3 DNA is TGTGCCAGCAGTCATTCCGGGGACAACTATAATTCACCCCTCCACTTT.

The CDR3 loop reads CASSPGGENTEAFF. The CDR3 DNA reads as TGTGCCAGCAGCCCAGGGGGCGAGAACACTGAAGCTTTCTTT. The chain is built from TRBV3-1 (or the pseudogene TRBV3-2) and TRBJ1-1; 8 positions agree with TRBD1. This CDR3 has 14 amino acids. The V and J ends lost 4 bases and 1 base, in that order; junction bases with no gene match: 2. Looked up from germline, CDR1 is LGHDT and CDR2 is YNNKEL (reference sequence).

The genes are TRBV7-6 and TRBJ1-6, with 7 bases identical to TRBD1. The germline CDR1 and CDR2 sequences are SGHVS and FNYEAQ. The V segment lost 6 bases and the J segment 5 bases; nucleotides outside the gene matches: 10. This CDR3 contains 16 residues. The CDR3 here is CASSKYRDRNNSPLHF. The CDR3 region has the DNA TGTGCCAGCAGTAAATACCGGGACAGAAATAATTCACCCCTCCACTTT.

The genes are TRBV7-2 and TRBJ1-4; D call uncertain. The CDR3 totals 14 residues. The V gene lost 5 bases and the J gene lost 5 bases, with 12 bases spanning the gap. Germline CDR1 is SGHTA and CDR2 is FQGNSA. CDR3 in DNA: TGTGCCAGCAGCGCTCAGACGGGGAATGAAAAACTGTTTTTT. Encoded protein: CASSAQTGNEKLFF.

This clone was picked up a small number of times. Here the CDR3 reads CASSLERGFSPLHF. As DNA, the CDR3 is TGTGCCAGCAGCTTAGAAAGGGGCTTTTCGCCCCTCCACTTT. This sequence joins TRBV11-2 and TRBJ1-6; D might be TRBD1 (5 bases). V was trimmed by 0 bases and J by 13 bases, leaving 13 bases between them. In germline, CDR1 is SGHAT, CDR2 FQNNGV. The length of the CDR3 is 14 residues.

V gene TRBV30 combines with J gene TRBJ1-1; possibly TRBD1 for D (6 bases). The CDR3 sequence is 14 residues long. V lost 0 bases and J lost 7, with 15 bases in between. Germline CDR1 and CDR2: GTSNPN and SVGIG (reference sequence). For the CDR3, the DNA is TGTGCCTGGAGTGTAGGGTTTGGGGACATTGAAGCTTTCTTT. As protein: CAWSVGFGDIEAFF.

J is TRBJ2-3 and V is TRBV7-2, with TRBD2 matching over 10 bases. J lost 6 bases, V lost 1 base, and 1 base had no gene match. The germline V gene encodes CDR1 SGHTA and CDR2 FQGNSA. This CDR3 contains 14 residues. CDR3 in DNA: TGTGCCAGCAGCTTAGGAGCGGGGGGGGATACGCAGTATTTT. It yields the protein CASSLGAGGDTQYF.

A note on this clone: The same CDR3 can be traced to other DNA sequences in this sample. The chain couples TRBV18 to TRBJ1-1; no clear D gene. The CDR3 sequence is 13 residues long. Per the germline V gene, CDR1 is KGHSH and CDR2 is LQKENI. V gave up 1 base and J gave up 3 bases, with 6 bases separating them. CDR3 DNA sequence: TGTGCCAGCTCACCACTCGGAGACACTGAAGCTTTCTTT. Protein product: CASSPLGDTEAFF.

CDR3 in amino acids: CASSQDWLDRPNYGYTF. The CDR3 DNA sequence: TGTGCCAGCAGCCAAGATTGGTTGGACAGGCCCAACTATGGCTACACCTTC. This chain joins TRBV3-1 (or the pseudogene TRBV3-2) and TRBJ1-2; 7 positions match TRBD1. J gave up 2 bases and V 0 bases, and 9 bases lay outside the gene matches. The CDR3 spans 17 residues. The germline V gene has CDR1 LGHDT and CDR2 YNNKEL (reference sequence).

V and J are TRBV19 and TRBJ1-1; D not certain. With 4 bases removed from V and 1 base from J, the gap between germline ends came to 4 bases. The CDR3 is 12 amino acids. CDR1 is LNHDA and CDR2 is SQIVND in the germline V gene (reference sequence). The CDR3 nucleotides read TGTGCCAGTAGTAACAGGAACACTGAAGCTTTCTTT. It encodes CASSNRNTEAFF. Supplemented by reference TRBV19 and TRBJ1-1, the full variable domain reads DGGITQSPKYLFRKEGQNVTLSCEQNLNHDAMYWYRQDPGQGLRLIYYSQIVNDFQKGDIAEGYSVSREKKESFPLTVTSAQKNPTAFYLCASSNRNTEAFFGQGTRLTVV.